The 10 T cell receptor beta chains given below trace back to one sample, sequenced in a study of T-cell memory formation after mild COVID-19. TCRdb reprocessed the 5' RACE reads via MiXCR and lists one record per CDR3 protein. The repertoire holds approximately 500,000 distinct CDR3 sequences, with more than 20% as singletons. Sequencing input: PBMCs or a T cell subset sorted from them (not recorded which). Every receptor here comes from an adult woman who had mild COVID-19 (a few samples of this study predate the infection). Cell type and time point are not known.

This chain links TRBV12-3 or TRBV12-4 with TRBJ2-3; D may be TRBD2 (5 bases). V was clipped by 5 bases and J by 2 bases, with 11 bases between them. There are 14 residues in the CDR3. CDR3 in DNA: TGTGCCAGCAGTCTCGGCGGACTCACAGATACGCAGTATTTT. Translating it yields CASSLGGLTDTQYF.

The table lists this clonotype with a few counts. The chain combines TRBV5-1 with TRBJ2-5, with a possible D match to TRBD1 (6 bases). Germline CDR1 and CDR2: SGHRS and YFSETQ. Between the trimmed V and J ends, which lost 5 bases and 3 bases, there was a span of 11 bases. The CDR3 extends over 13 amino acids. The CDR3 loop is CASRQGMKETQYF. The CDR3 nucleotides are TGCGCCAGCAGACAGGGAATGAAAGAGACCCAGTACTTC. The full variable domain, with the rest looked up from reference TRBV5-1 and TRBJ2-5, is KAGVTQTPRYLIKTRGQQVTLSCSPISGHRSVSWYQQTPGQGLQFLFEYFSETQRNKGNFPGRFSGRQFSNSRSEMNVSTLELGDSALYLCASRQGMKETQYFGPGTRLLVL.

The table lists this clonotype with a few counts. CDR3 nucleotides: TGTGCCAGCAGCCCTTCTATCGGGGGGGCCTACAATGAGCAGTTCTTC. It yields the protein CASSPSIGGAYNEQFF. The rearrangement links TRBV4-2 to TRBJ2-1; 8 nucleotides line up with TRBD2. The V gene end was trimmed by 4 bases and the J gene end by 2 bases; junction bases not matched to a gene: 7. CDR1 LGHNA and CDR2 YNFKEQ come from the germline V gene. The CDR3 sequence is 16 residues long.

J is TRBJ2-3 and V is TRBV20-1; 13 bases are shared with TRBD2. Looked up from germline, CDR1 is DFQATT and CDR2 is SNEGSKA (reference sequence). CDR3 length equals 15 residues. Losses at the gene ends were 4 bases for V and 6 bases for J; bases not matched to a gene: 7. The CDR3 sequence is CSATGLAGDSDTQYF. CDR3 DNA: TGCAGTGCTACTGGACTAGCGGGAGACTCTGATACGCAGTATTTT.

This clonotype was counted only a few times. This rearrangement joins TRBV5-4 to TRBJ2-1; possibly TRBD1 or TRBD2 for D (6 bases each). Trimming left V 7 bases short and J 3 bases short, with 17 bases between. The CDR3 is 15 residues long. Looked up from germline, CDR1 is SGHNT and CDR2 is YYREEE (reference sequence). The CDR3 nucleotides read TGTGCCAGCTTCGAGGGGGGAACGGTCTACAATGAGCAGTTCTTC. Translating gives CASFEGGTVYNEQFF.

This clonotype came up a few times. The chain carries TRBV12-3 or TRBV12-4 and TRBJ1-2; 9 bases agree with TRBD1. This CDR3 region has 14 residues. V was clipped by 5 bases and J by 8 bases; unmatched bases: 9. The CDR3 bases are TGTGCCAGCAGTCCCTACTGGACAGGGGAAGGCTACACCTTC. Translating it yields CASSPYWTGEGYTF.

This clonotype has only a few counts. The chain couples TRBV5-1 to TRBJ2-3; D remains unclear. V was clipped by 4 bases and J by 2 bases, with 5 bases between them. Germline values: CDR1 SGHRS, CDR2 YFSETQ. The length of the CDR3 is 12 residues. Here the CDR3 DNA reads TGCGCCAGCAGCCTGCACACAGATACGCAGTATTTT. It is translated as CASSLHTDTQYF.

In its sample, this clonotype was seen a few times. V is TRBV6-6 and J is TRBJ2-5; D is possibly TRBD1 (5 bases). This CDR3 contains 14 residues. Trimming cost V 6 bases and J 1 base, with 12 bases left between them. The germline V gene has CDR1 MNHNY and CDR2 SVGAGI (reference sequence). CDR3 in amino acids: CASSLLTVQETQYF. CDR3 bases: TGTGCCAGCAGCCTCCTGACAGTCCAAGAGACCCAGTACTTC.

The chain couples TRBV6-5 to TRBJ1-2; possible D gene TRBD1, 5 bases. In germline, CDR1 is MNHEY, CDR2 SVGAGI. The CDR3 runs to 14 residues. Trimming left V 0 bases short and J 8 bases short, with 13 bases between. The CDR3 DNA follows: TGTGCCAGCAGTTACTCCCGACGGGGCCAGGGCTACACCTTC. Translation gives CASSYSRRGQGYTF.

This clonotype has more than one count but fewer than ten. Germline is not matched at one junction end, which may reflect a read error. CDR3 coding DNA: TGCAGCGTTGAAGACGGAACCAGCGGGGCCCTAAGTTTC. Encoded protein: CSVEDGTSGALSF. The chain has TRBV29-1 and TRBJ2-7; 7 bases are a match to TRBD2. Germline V gives CDR1 SQVTM, CDR2 ANQGSEA. The CDR3 runs to 13 residues.